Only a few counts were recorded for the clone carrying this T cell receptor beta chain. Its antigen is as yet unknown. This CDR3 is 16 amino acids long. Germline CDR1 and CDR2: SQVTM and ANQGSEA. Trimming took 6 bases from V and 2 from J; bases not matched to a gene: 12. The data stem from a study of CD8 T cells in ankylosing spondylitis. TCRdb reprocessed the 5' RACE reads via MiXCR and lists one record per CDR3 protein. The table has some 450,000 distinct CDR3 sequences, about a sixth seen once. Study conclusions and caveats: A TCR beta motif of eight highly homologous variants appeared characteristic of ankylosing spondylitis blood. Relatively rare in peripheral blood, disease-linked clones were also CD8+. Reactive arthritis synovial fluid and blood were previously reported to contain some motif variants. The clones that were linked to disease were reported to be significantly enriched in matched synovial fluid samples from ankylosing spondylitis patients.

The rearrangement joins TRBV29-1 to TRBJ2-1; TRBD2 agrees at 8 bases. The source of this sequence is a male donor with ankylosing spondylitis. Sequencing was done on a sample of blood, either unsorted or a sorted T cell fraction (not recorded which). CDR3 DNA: TGCAGCGTCTCAAAGATAGCGGGGCCTACCTACAATGAGCAGTTCTTC. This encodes CSVSKIAGPTYNEQFF.